This T cell receptor beta chain was obtained from a study of T-cell memory formation after mild COVID-19. The CDR3 length is 14 residues. Deletions cut 3 bases from V and 6 bases from J, with 12 bases between. Many counts were recorded for this clonotype. TCRdb re-derived calls from the 5' RACE reads in MiXCR, one entry per CDR3 protein. Seen here are 550,000 to 650,000 distinct CDR3 sequences, 17% observed once, and the top ten hold just over 8%. The TCR originated in an adult woman who had mild COVID-19 (a few samples of this study predate the infection). Cell type and time point are not known. Material for sequencing was PBMCs or a T cell subset sorted from them (not recorded which). The genes are TRBV12-3 or TRBV12-4 and TRBJ1-5; perhaps TRBD1 as D (6 bases). The CDR3 coding sequence is TGTGCCAGCAGTTTGCAGGGGTCTGGTCAGCCCCAGCATTTT. This codes for CASSLQGSGQPQHF.